The present TCR beta chain was sequenced within a study of cytomegalovirus exposure and HLA in healthy donors (dated by TCRdb to about 2017). Background for the entire study: A later analysis indicated that the 90 to 150 validation repertoires were generated on the platform also employed for the roughly 720 repertoires of the first cohort. A separate validation cohort of roughly 120 different subjects was used in addition to the approximately 700-subject first cohort. The study aimed to test whether cataloging public T cell receptors could reveal signatures of past pathogen exposure. High-throughput TCR immunosequencing, statistical association of individual TCRs with disease status, and machine learning were combined to predict cytomegalovirus infection status. Broader findings and caveats from the paper: Most TCR sequences were seen in very few donors, while some public TCRs were found in many individuals. In the study, 150 to 200 TCR beta chains were listed as associated with cytomegalovirus. The classifier was reported to diagnose cytomegalovirus status with high specificity and sensitivity in both the original and validation cohorts. The validation cohort had no HLA typing available for a later analysis, so co-occurrence within that cohort was assessed over all 120 or so repertoires. Of the cluster scores, 85% to 95% were above 0 in a later analysis, which found that TCRs clustered in the first cohort also tended to co-occur in the 130 or so validation repertoires. In vitro tests confirmed that three of the cytomegalovirus-associated TCR beta chains recognize cytomegalovirus antigens. It was suggested by the authors that the approach could potentially be generalized to other disease states and immunological phenotypes.

Details on this clone: It lacks a known antigen. Base qualities were left out, and no much larger clone turns up one base away.

Library preparation used the immunoSEQ multiplex PCR assay. Concerning the study's data processing: A statistical classification framework was developed to diagnose cytomegalovirus status using the catalog of TCR beta chain sequences. Imported from immuneACCESS, the table was reduced by TCRdb to in-frame sequences with V and J called. These copies leave out some clones; in studies compared against another copy, an unresolved V gene accounts for under half, and the cause of the remainder is not known. That table gives V, J and clone size, and the DNA gave D and trimming. Recorded for this sample are roughly 82,000 clones; just under 95% of them occurred a single time. Of the sample, approximately 0.67% falls within the top ten clones. The donors belonged to the validation cohort of 120 subjects, which was separate from the roughly 700-subject first cohort. The germline V gene encodes CDR1 SGHTS and CDR2 YDEGEE. V loses 0 bases of germline sequence and J loses 4 bases, and the interval between the two ends is 2 bases. From the cysteine up to the phenylalanine, the CDR3 has a length of 11 residues. Just the 33-base CDR3 DNA is kept, in frame starting at base 1.

This TCR was recovered from a man aged 18 to 30 in good health and CMV-seronegative. Sequencing was performed on PBMCs. The receptor chain draws on TRBV5-8 and TRBJ2-7, with no D gene named confidently. The nucleotides are TGTGCCAGCAGCTTGGCTTACGAGCAGTACTTC. Its protein is CASSLAYEQYF.